Listed below are T cell receptor beta chains from one sample, sequenced in a study of control samples from healthy donors and cancer patients. The protocol was immunoSEQ multiplex PCR, while the TCRdb copy is restricted to in-frame clones and leaves out a portion. The data contain around 93,000 clones, roughly 92% of them singletons. Source material: blood. These receptors were obtained from a human donor in good health. The donor label of this sample is uncertain. CDR3s include the opening cysteine and the closing phenylalanine or tryptophan. D genes are given only for firm matches. Some rows mark clone size as missing; the rest say once, few, many or name a class of expanded clone.

TRBD2	TRBV5-1	.	TRBJ2-3	TGCGCCAGCAGCTTGGGTGATAGCGGGGGACCTAATACGCAGTATTTT	CASSLGDSGGPNTQYF
.	TRBV6-1	.	TRBJ1-2	TGTGCCAGCAGTGAGCTGGGGGGGGACTATGGCTACACCTTC	CASSELGGDYGYTF
.	TRBV30	once	TRBJ1-6	TGTGCCTGGAGTAAACGGAATTCACCCCTCCACTTT	CAWSKRNSPLHF
.	TRBV3-1/TRBV3-2	.	TRBJ2-5	TGTGCCAGCAGCCAAAAAGAGACCCAGTACTTC	CASSQKETQYF
.	TRBV27	.	TRBJ2-6	TGTGCCAGCAGTTCGGGACTCTCTGGGGCCAACGTCCTGACTTTC	CASSSGLSGANVLTF
.	TRBV5-4	.	TRBJ1-2	TGTGCCAGCAGCCCGGACATTAACTATGGCTACACCTTC	CASSPDINYGYTF
TRBD2	TRBV13	.	TRBJ2-2	TGTGCCAGCAGCTTACGACTAGCCCCCGGGGAGCTGTTTTTT	CASSLRLAPGELFF
.	TRBV6-5	.	TRBJ1-2	TGTGCCAGCAGTTACGCAGGCCAATCAACGAGGGGGGGCTACACCTTC	CASSYAGQSTRGGYTF
TRBD1	TRBV6-1	.	TRBJ1-5	TGTGCCAGCAGTGAAGAGTTGGGGACAGGGTATCAGCCCCAGCATTTT	CASSEELGTGYQPQHF
.	TRBV19	once	TRBJ2-3	TGTGCCAGTAGTATCGGAGGGGGGCAAGTAAATACGCAGTATTTT	CASSIGGGQVNTQYF
.	TRBV7-9	.	TRBJ1-4	TGTGCCAGCAGCGTCAGGGTAATGGAAAAACTGTTTTTT	CASSVRVMEKLFF
.	TRBV20-1	.	TRBJ1-2	TGCAGTGCTAGTTCCCGGGCGGCGGACTACACCTTC	CSASSRAADYTF
.	TRBV6-1	.	TRBJ1-5	TGTGCCAGCAGTGAAGGCAGCTATAGCAATCAGCCCCAGCATTTT	CASSEGSYSNQPQHF
.	TRBV24-1	once	TRBJ2-2	TGTGCCACCAGTGATTTGGGGGGCGGGAAGGACACCGGGGAGCTGTTTTTT	CATSDLGGGKDTGELFF
TRBD2	TRBV6-6	.	TRBJ2-4	TGTGCCAGCAGTTACCGGGTCGGGGGGGTGAAAAACATTCAGTACTTC	CASSYRVGGVKNIQYF
.	TRBV19	.	TRBJ2-3	TGTGCCAGTAGCCCCCTGGAGCGGCCGAGCACAGATACGCAGTATTTT	CASSPLERPSTDTQYF
.	TRBV7-3	once	TRBJ2-6	TGTGCCAGCAGCTTGACTTCGGCCAACGTCCTGACTTTC	CASSLTSANVLTF
.	TRBV5-1	.	TRBJ1-1	TGCGCCAGCAGCTTCGCGGGTCGGGGCACTGAAGCTTTCTTT	CASSFAGRGTEAFF
.	TRBV7-2	.	TRBJ2-3	TGTGCCAGCAGCGCCACCATGTGGAGGGGCACAGATACGCAGTATTTT	CASSATMWRGTDTQYF
TRBD1	TRBV4-3	.	TRBJ2-3	TGCGCCAGCAGCCGCTACGGACAGGGGTCTTTTACAGATACGCAGTATTTT	CASSRYGQGSFTDTQYF
.	TRBV5-5	.	TRBJ1-5	TGTGCCAGCAGCCTCTGGGAATTAAATCAGCCCCAGCATTTT	CASSLWELNQPQHF
TRBD1	TRBV18	.	TRBJ1-1	TGTGCCAGCTCAGGACAGGGAAACACTGAAGCTTTCTTT	CASSGQGNTEAFF
.	TRBV20-1	.	TRBJ1-2	TGCAGTGCTAGCGTGGCGTATGGCTACACCTTC	CSASVAYGYTF
TRBD1	TRBV28	.	TRBJ1-6	TGTGCCAGCAGTTTGGGGGCCTTGGGACAGGGTAATTCACCCCTCCACTTT	CASSLGALGQGNSPLHF
.	TRBV29-1	.	TRBJ2-1	TGCAGCGTTGAGAGGTCGGCAGTACAGGGACACAATGAGCAGTTCTTC	CSVERSAVQGHNEQFF
.	TRBV25-1	.	TRBJ1-1	TGTGCCAGCATGTTACAGGGATGGCTTTTCTTT	CASMLQGWLFF
.	TRBV18	.	TRBJ2-2	TGTGCCAGCTCACCACGGCAGGCGAACACCGGGGAGCTGTTTTTT	CASSPRQANTGELFF
TRBD2	TRBV7-2	.	TRBJ2-2	TGTGCCAGCAGCTTATCTAGCGGGAACACCGGGGAGCTGTTTTTT	CASSLSSGNTGELFF
.	TRBV6-6	.	TRBJ2-7	TGTGCCACCGGGGACCGGCCCTACGAGCAGTACTTC	CATGDRPYEQYF
TRBD1	TRBV27	.	TRBJ1-1	TGTGCCAGCAGTTTATCGGGGACAGGCCTGAACACTGAAGCTTTCTTT	CASSLSGTGLNTEAFF
.	TRBV18	.	TRBJ1-1	TGTGCCAGCTCACCCCTCAGAGGGGCCTTGAACACTGAAGCTTTCTTT	CASSPLRGALNTEAFF
TRBD1	TRBV25-1	.	TRBJ1-5	TGTGCCAGCAGTGAAGGGACAGGGTGGCAGCCCCAGCATTTT	CASSEGTGWQPQHF
TRBD1	TRBV30	.	TRBJ2-3	TGTGCCTGGACCATGACAGGGCCCGCAGATACGCAGTATTTT	CAWTMTGPADTQYF
TRBD1	TRBV18	.	TRBJ2-1	TGTGCCAGCTCACCACCCACATCCGGGACAGGGGGCACTGAGCAGTTCTTC	CASSPPTSGTGGTEQFF
.	TRBV15	.	TRBJ1-5	TGTGCCACCAGCAGAGATGGGCGGAGCAATCAGCCCCAGCATTTT	CATSRDGRSNQPQHF